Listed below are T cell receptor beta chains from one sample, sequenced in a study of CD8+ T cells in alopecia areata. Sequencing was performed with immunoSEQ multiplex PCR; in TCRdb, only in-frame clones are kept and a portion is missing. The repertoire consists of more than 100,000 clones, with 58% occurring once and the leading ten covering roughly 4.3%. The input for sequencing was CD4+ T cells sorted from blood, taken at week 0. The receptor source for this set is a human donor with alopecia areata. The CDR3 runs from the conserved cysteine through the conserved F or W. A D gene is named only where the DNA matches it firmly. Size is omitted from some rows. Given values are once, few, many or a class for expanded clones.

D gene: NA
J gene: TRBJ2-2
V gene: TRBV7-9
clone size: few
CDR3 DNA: TGTGCCAGCAGCTTAGACCCCCTCACCGGGGAGCTGTTTTTT
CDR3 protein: CASSLDPLTGELFF

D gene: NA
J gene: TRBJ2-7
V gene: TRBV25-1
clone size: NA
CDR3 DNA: TGTGCCAGCAGTGAGTCAGAACCCTACGAGCAGTACTTC
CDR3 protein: CASSESEPYEQYF

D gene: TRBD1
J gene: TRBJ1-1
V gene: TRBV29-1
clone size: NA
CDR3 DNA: TGCAGCGCTGGACAGGGGACCACTGAAGCTTTCTTT
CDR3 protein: CSAGQGTTEAFF

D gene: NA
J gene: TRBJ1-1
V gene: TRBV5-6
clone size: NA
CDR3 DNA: TGTGCCAGCAGCTTTTTGGGTGAAGCTTTCTTT
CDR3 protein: CASSFLGEAFF

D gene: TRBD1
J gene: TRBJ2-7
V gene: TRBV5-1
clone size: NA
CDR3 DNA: TGCGCCAGCAGCGAGGGACAGGACTCCTACGAGCAGTACTTC
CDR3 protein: CASSEGQDSYEQYF

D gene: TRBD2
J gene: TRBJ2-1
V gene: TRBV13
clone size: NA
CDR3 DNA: TGTGCCAGCAGCCGAGCGGGAGTCCCCTCCTACAATGAGCAGTTCTTC
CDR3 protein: CASSRAGVPSYNEQFF

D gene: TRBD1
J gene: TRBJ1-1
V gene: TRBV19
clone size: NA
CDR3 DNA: TGTGCCAGTAGTCTTGGACAGGGGGGAATAGGCACTGAAGCTTTCTTT
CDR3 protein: CASSLGQGGIGTEAFF

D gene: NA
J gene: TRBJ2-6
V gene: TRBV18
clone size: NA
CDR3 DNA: TGTGCCAGCTCTCCACAGGGTAGTGGGGCCAACGTCCTGACTTTC
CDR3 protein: CASSPQGSGANVLTF

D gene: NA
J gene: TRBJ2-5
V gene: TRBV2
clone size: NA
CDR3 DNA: TGTGCCAGCAGTGAAGAATCCCTTGGGACAGAGACCCAGTACTTC
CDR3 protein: CASSEESLGTETQYF

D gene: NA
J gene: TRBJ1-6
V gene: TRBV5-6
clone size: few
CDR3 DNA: TGTGCCAGCAGCTTGGAAGGCCGCCGGGCCCTCCACTTT
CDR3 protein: CASSLEGRRALHF

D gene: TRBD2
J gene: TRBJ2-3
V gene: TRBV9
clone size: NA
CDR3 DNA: TGTGCCAGCAGCGCGAGGAGGGACTACACAGATACGCAGTATTTT
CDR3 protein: CASSARRDYTDTQYF

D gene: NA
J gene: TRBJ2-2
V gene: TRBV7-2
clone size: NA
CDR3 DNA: TGTGCCAGCAGCCCCGCCCATCTTGGTGGCACCGGGGAGCTGTTTTTT
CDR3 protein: CASSPAHLGGTGELFF

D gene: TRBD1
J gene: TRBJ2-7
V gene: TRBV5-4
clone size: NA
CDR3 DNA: TGTGCCAGCAGCCACGGACAGGGGGGAAAATACGAGCAGTACTTC
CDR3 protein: CASSHGQGGKYEQYF

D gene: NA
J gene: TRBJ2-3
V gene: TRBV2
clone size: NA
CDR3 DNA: TGTGCCAGCAGTGATGACAACACAGATACGCAGTATTTT
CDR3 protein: CASSDDNTDTQYF

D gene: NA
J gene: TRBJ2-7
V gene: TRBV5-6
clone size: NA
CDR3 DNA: TGTGCCAGCAGCTTGCCGGCCCCCGGCAGGGACGAGCAGTACTTC
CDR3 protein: CASSLPAPGRDEQYF

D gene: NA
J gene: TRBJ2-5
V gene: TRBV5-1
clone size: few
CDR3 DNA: TGCGCCAGCAGCTTTTCCGAGGAGACCCAGTACTTC
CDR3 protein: CASSFSEETQYF

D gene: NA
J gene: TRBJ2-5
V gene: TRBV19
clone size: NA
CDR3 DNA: TGTGCCAGTAGTATAGGCGAGACTCCGACCCAGTACTTC
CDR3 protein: CASSIGETPTQYF